The 11 T cell receptor beta chains below were found in one sample sequenced in a study of cytomegalovirus exposure and HLA in healthy donors. Researchers ran the PCR with 60 Vbeta and 13 Jbeta primers. Method: immunoSEQ multiplex PCR; TCRdb's copy keeps in-frame clones and lacks some. Found here are about 130,000 clones, roughly 80% of them singletons; the top ten hold under 4.5%. Material: PBMCs. The receptor source for this set is a man in his late teens or twenties in good health and CMV-seropositive.

The chain combines TRBV4-3 with TRBJ2-7, with TRBD1 identical over 9 bases. CDR3 length equals 16 residues. Germline V gives CDR1 LGHNA, CDR2 YSLEER. The ends lost 1 base at V and 3 bases at J; junction bases unmatched: 7. CDR3: CASSQGIGQGNYEQYF. The CDR3 DNA sequence: TGCGCCAGCAGCCAAGGGATTGGACAGGGGAACTACGAGCAGTACTTC.

J is TRBJ2-7 and V is TRBV7-9; TRBD2 aligns across 7 bases. There are 18 residues in the CDR3. V lost 3 bases to trimming and J lost 2 bases; unmatched junction nucleotides: 16. In germline, CDR1 is SEHNR, CDR2 FQNEAQ (reference sequence). The CDR3 DNA is TGTGCCAGCAGCTTGTCACCCCCCGCGGCTAGCGGCACCTACGAGCAGTACTTC. Translated: CASSLSPPAASGTYEQYF.

The chain employs TRBV6-5 and TRBJ2-7, with 8 bases lining up with TRBD1. The V gene end was trimmed by 0 bases and the J gene end by 3 bases; junction bases not matched to a gene: 7. This CDR3 contains 16 residues. Germline V gene lookup returns CDR1 MNHEY and CDR2 SVGAGI. The CDR3: CASSYSLDRGNYEQYF. DNA of the CDR3: TGTGCCAGCAGTTACTCCCTAGACAGGGGAAACTACGAGCAGTACTTC.

V is TRBV4-1 and J is TRBJ1-1, with 9 bases lining up with TRBD1. The CDR3 totals 14 residues. With V trimmed by 3 bases and J by 6 bases, 5 bases remained unmatched. Germline V gives CDR1 MGHRA, CDR2 YSYEKL. CDR3 DNA sequence: TGCGCCAGCAGCCAGGACAGGGGTTTTCCTGAAGCTTTCTTT. Its protein is CASSQDRGFPEAFF.

J is TRBJ2-1 and V is TRBV5-4; 14 nucleotides agree with TRBD2. V was pared by 4 bases and J by 13 bases, with 10 bases of the junction left unmatched. This CDR3 spans 15 amino acids. CDR1 is SGHNT, CDR2 YYREEE, per germline (reference sequence). In nucleotides, the CDR3 is TGTGCCAGCAGCCGATCGGGACTAGCGGGAGATCGCCAGTTCTTC. This sequence encodes CASSRSGLAGDRQFF.

The chain combines TRBV9 with TRBJ1-1; TRBD1 agrees at 7 bases. The J segment lost 1 base and the V segment lost 1 base, leaving 4 bases of the junction unmatched. This CDR3 is built from 15 residues. Germline V gene lookup returns CDR1 SGDLS and CDR2 YYNGEE. CDR3 residues: CASSVTTGRNTEAFF. The CDR3 DNA reads as TGTGCCAGCAGCGTAACGACAGGGAGGAACACTGAAGCTTTCTTT.

The rearrangement uses TRBV7-2 and TRBJ2-2; 8 bases are shared with TRBD2. The junction had 5 bases not matched to a gene; V was cut back by 5 bases and J by 3 bases. CDR1 is SGHTA and CDR2 is FQGNSA in the germline V gene. This CDR3 has 15 residues. The CDR3 sequence is CASSPTSGYTGELFF. The CDR3, as DNA: TGTGCCAGCAGCCCAACTAGCGGATACACCGGGGAGCTGTTTTTT. The complete variable domain, with remaining parts taken from reference TRBV7-2 and TRBJ2-2, reads GAGVSQSPSNKVTEKGKDVELRCDPISGHTALYWYRQSLGQGLEFLIYFQGNSAPDKSGLPSDRFSAERTGGSVSTLTIQRTQQEDSAVYLCASSPTSGYTGELFFGEGSRLTVL.

The rearrangement joins TRBV18 to TRBJ2-5; TRBD2 matches at 10 bases. After removal of 0 bases from V and 5 bases from J, the junction contained 6 bases not matched to a gene. The CDR3 loop spans 16 amino acids. Germline assignment: CDR1 KGHSH and CDR2 LQKENI. CDR3 bases: TGTGCCAGCTCACCACCGGGGACTAGCGTGGGGGAGACCCAGTACTTC. Encoded protein: CASSPPGTSVGETQYF.

This clone was detected a few times. This rearrangement joins TRBV7-2 to TRBJ1-4; TRBD1 might be the D (5 bases). CDR3 length: 14 amino acids. The germline CDR1 and CDR2 sequences are SGHTA and FQGNSA. The V gene lost 5 bases and the J gene lost 9 bases, with 16 bases spanning the gap. The CDR3 protein is CASSNGGLKKKLFF. In DNA, the CDR3 is TGTGCCAGCAGCAACGGGGGACTCAAAAAAAAACTGTTTTTT.

This clone was seen a few times. The rearrangement joins TRBV4-1 to TRBJ1-1; D gene unclear. Trimming took 1 base from V and 2 from J, leaving 5 bases between them. The germline CDR1 and CDR2 sequences are MGHRA and YSYEKL. CDR3 size: 13 residues. The CDR3 spells CASSQARNTEAFF. The CDR3 region has the DNA TGCGCCAGCAGCCAAGCTAGAAACACTGAAGCTTTCTTT.

This clone was seen a handful of times. The V and J genes are TRBV6-5 and TRBJ1-5, with D possibly being TRBD1 (6 bases). Germline CDR1 MNHEY, CDR2 SVGAGI. Trimming removed 0 bases from V and 3 bases from J, with 9 bases in between. The CDR3 covers 15 residues. Here the CDR3 DNA reads TGTGCCAGCAGTTACTCGGGACAAAACAATCAGCCCCAGCATTTT. Protein product: CASSYSGQNNQPQHF.